This passage covers 23 T cell receptor beta chains from one sample sequenced in a study of cytomegalovirus exposure and HLA in healthy donors. 13 Jbeta primers and 60 Vbeta primers were used for the PCR. The assay was immunoSEQ multiplex PCR, and TCRdb's table has in-frame clones only and misses some. The sample includes roughly 160,000 clones, approximately 75% seen only once; the top ten take around 2%. Sequenced sample: PBMCs. These TCRs come from a man in his fifties in good health and CMV-seropositive.

The rearrangement links TRBV7-9 to TRBJ2-3; 7 bases match TRBD2. Germline V gene data show CDR1 as SEHNR and CDR2 as FQNEAQ (reference sequence). The CDR3 has 17 residues. Losses at the gene ends were 5 bases for V and 0 bases for J; bases not matched to a gene: 11. The CDR3 nucleotides are TGTGCCAGCAGCCAAGGCCGTCTAGCGGATAGCACAGATACGCAGTATTTT. Translation gives CASSQGRLADSTDTQYF.

This rearrangement joins TRBV4-1 to TRBJ1-5; a possible D gene is TRBD1 (5 bases). CDR3 length: 15 amino acids. Germline CDR1 reads MGHRA; CDR2 reads YSYEKL. V was pared by 6 bases and J by 0 bases, with 12 bases between. CDR3 loop: CASSQGGDSNQPQHF. Here the CDR3 DNA reads TGCGCCAGCAGTCAGGGAGGGGATAGCAATCAGCCCCAGCATTTT.

The chain employs TRBV14 and TRBJ2-7; TRBD2 matches at 12 bases. The germline CDR1 and CDR2 sequences are SGHDN and FVKESK. V was pared by 0 bases and J by 0 bases, with 9 bases of the junction left unmatched. The CDR3 extends over 19 amino acids. CDR3 DNA sequence: TGTGCCAGCAGCCAAGATAGGGAACTAGCGGGGGGCCCCTCCTACGAGCAGTACTTC. It translates to CASSQDRELAGGPSYEQYF.

The rearrangement joins TRBV4-2 to TRBJ1-4; D is ambiguous. Trimming removed 0 bases from V and 8 bases from J, with 13 bases in between. The germline V gene encodes CDR1 LGHNA and CDR2 YNFKEQ. This CDR3 is 15 amino acids long. CDR3 loop: CASSQDAGSNEKLFF. The CDR3 bases are TGTGCCAGCAGCCAAGATGCGGGATCAAACGAAAAACTGTTTTTT.

J is TRBJ1-2 and V is TRBV25-1; D might be TRBD1 (5 bases). Germline CDR1 MGHDK, CDR2 SYGVNS. This CDR3 has 12 amino acids. The V end lost 4 bases, the J end lost 4 bases, and 7 bases lay between the germline ends. CDR3 coding DNA: TGTGCCAGCAGTGGAAGGGGCTATGGCTACACCTTC. It is translated as CASSGRGYGYTF.

V gene TRBV4-3 combines with J gene TRBJ2-7; D remains ambiguous. V lost 3 bases and J 0 bases, leaving 18 bases between the germline ends. The length of the CDR3 is 17 residues. The germline V gene has CDR1 LGHNA and CDR2 YSLEER. The CDR3 protein is CASSHRGPTRPSYEQYF. The CDR3 bases are TGCGCCAGCAGCCACCGCGGCCCCACCCGTCCCTCCTACGAGCAGTACTTC.

V and J are TRBV11-2 and TRBJ2-5, with 7 bases that match TRBD1. This CDR3 has 13 residues. V shed 1 base, J shed 4 bases, and the junction held 0 bases outside the gene matches. Germline-derived CDR1 and CDR2 are SGHAT and FQNNGV. The CDR3 region is CASSLAGGETQYF. In DNA form, the CDR3 reads TGTGCCAGCAGCTTAGCAGGGGGAGAGACCCAGTACTTC.

The chain joins TRBV30 to TRBJ2-1; 7 bases line up with TRBD1. After removal of 2 bases from V and 4 bases from J, the junction contained 14 bases not matched to a gene. The CDR3 totals 17 residues. Germline assignment: CDR1 GTSNPN and CDR2 SVGIG (reference sequence). The CDR3 DNA reads TGTGCCTGGAGTACCCTCGAACAGGGGCTTTCATACAATGAGCAGTTCTTC. Its translation: CAWSTLEQGLSYNEQFF.

This chain links TRBV7-2 with TRBJ2-5, with unresolved D. The germline V gene encodes CDR1 SGHTA and CDR2 FQGNSA. The CDR3 sequence is 13 residues long. The V gene lost 3 bases and the J gene lost 3 bases, with 8 bases spanning the gap. The CDR3 nucleotides read TGTGCCAGCAGCTTCCCTAGTGAAGAGACCCAGTACTTC. Its protein product is CASSFPSEETQYF.

The rearrangement uses TRBV9 and TRBJ2-4, with D possibly TRBD2 on 5 matching bases. Trimming shortened V by 0 bases and J by 0 bases, and 10 bases separated the two germline ends. This CDR3 has 16 amino acids. CDR1 is SGDLS and CDR2 is YYNGEE in the germline V gene. The CDR3 nucleotides are TGTGCCAGCAGCGTAGCTCCGGGGATAGCCAAAAACATTCAGTACTTC. Translation: CASSVAPGIAKNIQYF.

The genes are TRBV7-9 and TRBJ1-1, with 10 bases lining up with TRBD1. CDR3 length equals 14 residues. J was trimmed by 7 bases and V by 0 bases; bases with no gene match: 2. Germline-derived CDR1 and CDR2 are SEHNR and FQNEAQ (reference sequence). CDR3 residues: CASSLARDRGEAFF. CDR3 DNA sequence: TGTGCCAGCAGCTTAGCCCGGGACAGGGGTGAAGCTTTCTTT.

V usage is TRBV5-6 and J usage is TRBJ1-2, with TRBD1 matching over 7 bases. Germline values: CDR1 SGHDT, CDR2 YYEEEE. The J segment lost 4 bases and the V segment lost 4 bases, leaving 7 bases of the junction unmatched. This CDR3 spans 14 amino acids. The CDR3 DNA sequence: TGTGCCAGCAGCAAGACAGGGACCTCCTATGGCTACACCTTC. This encodes CASSKTGTSYGYTF.

The gene calls are TRBV6-1 and TRBJ1-4; 9 bases align to TRBD1. CDR3 length equals 14 residues. The junction had 6 bases not matched to a gene; V was cut back by 7 bases and J by 6 bases. CDR1 and CDR2 (germline): MNHNS, SASEGT. This chain's CDR3 is CASNERDRDEKLFF. Here the CDR3 DNA reads TGTGCCAGCAACGAACGGGACAGGGATGAAAAACTGTTTTTT.

The rearrangement joins TRBV4-1 to TRBJ2-7; TRBD1 agrees at 8 bases. The germline V gene encodes CDR1 MGHRA and CDR2 YSYEKL. The CDR3 totals 14 residues. The trim removed 1 base at V and 2 bases at J, leaving 1 base unmatched. CDR3 nucleotides: TGCGCCAGCAGCCAAGTGGGACAGGCCTACGAGCAGTACTTC. This encodes CASSQVGQAYEQYF.

This chain joins TRBV5-1 and TRBJ2-1; D not resolved. Germline V gene lookup returns CDR1 SGHRS and CDR2 YFSETQ. The CDR3 extends over 12 amino acids. Trimming stripped 4 bases from V and 5 bases from J, with 7 bases between. The DNA of the CDR3 is TGCGCCAGCAGCCCCGCAGACAATGAGCAGTTCTTC. Its translation is CASSPADNEQFF.

The J gene is TRBJ2-7, the V gene TRBV29-1, with 7 bases that match TRBD1. V was pared by 7 bases and J by 1 base, with 7 bases of the junction left unmatched. Germline V lookup: CDR1 SQVTM, CDR2 ANQGSEA. The CDR3 consists of 13 residues. CDR3 sequence reads: CSAADRQSYEQYF. In DNA, the CDR3 is TGCAGCGCCGCGGACAGGCAGTCCTACGAGCAGTACTTC.

This CDR3 reads CAWSRTGFATNEKLFF. DNA of the CDR3: TGTGCCTGGAGTAGGACAGGATTTGCAACTAATGAAAAACTGTTTTTT. The chain employs TRBV30 and TRBJ1-4, with 7 bases identical to TRBD1. The CDR3 loop spans 16 amino acids. J gave up 0 bases and V 2 bases, and 6 bases lay outside the gene matches. The V gene's germline CDR1 is GTSNPN and CDR2 SVGIG (reference sequence). The whole variable domain, remainder taken from reference TRBV30 and TRBJ1-4, is SQTIHQWPATLVQPVGSPLSLECTVEGTSNPNLYWYRQAAGRGLQLLFYSVGIGQISSEVPQNLSASRPQDRQFILSSKKLLLSDSGFYLCAWSRTGFATNEKLFFGSGTQLSVL.

The chain recombines TRBV19 with TRBJ2-4; 9 bases are a match to TRBD1. The germline gives CDR1 LNHDA, CDR2 SQIVND (reference sequence). The CDR3 has 17 residues. V was clipped by 5 bases and J by 2 bases; unmatched bases: 10. CDR3 coding DNA: TGTGCCAGTAGTCCCGGACAGGGGAAGGATCCCAAAAACATTCAGTACTTC. This sequence encodes CASSPGQGKDPKNIQYF.

The chain carries TRBV19 and TRBJ2-3, with TRBD2 identical over 7 bases. Unmatched junction bases numbered 5, after V lost 4 bases and J lost 4 bases. Germline assignment: CDR1 LNHDA and CDR2 SQIVND (reference sequence). This CDR3 has 14 residues. The CDR3 region has the DNA TGTGCCAGTAGTAACCCGGGAGGCGCAGATACGCAGTATTTT. The encoded protein is CASSNPGGADTQYF.

This chain links TRBV11-1 with TRBJ2-2; D unresolved. The V and J ends lost 5 bases and 5 bases respectively, with 9 bases between them. This CDR3 has 13 residues. Per the germline V gene, CDR1 is SGHAT and CDR2 is FQDESV (reference sequence). The CDR3 is CASSARRTGELFF. CDR3 nucleotides: TGTGCCAGCAGCGCCCGGAGAACCGGGGAGCTGTTTTTT.

This sequence joins TRBV29-1 and TRBJ1-1; no clear D gene. Trimming took 7 bases from V and 6 from J, leaving 18 bases between them. Germline V CDR1 and CDR2: SQVTM, ANQGSEA. The length of the CDR3 is 13 residues. The CDR3 region has the DNA TGCAGCGGGGCGCCGGTCGGAAACTCTGAAGCTTTCTTT. Its protein is CSGAPVGNSEAFF. The variable domain in full, with the rest retrieved from reference TRBV29-1 and TRBJ1-1, is SAVISQKPSRDICQRGTSLTIQCQVDSQVTMMFWYRQQPGQSLTLIATANQGSEATYESGFVIDKFPISRPNLTFSTLTVSNMSPEDSSIYLCSGAPVGNSEAFFGQGTRLTVV.

The rearrangement uses TRBV4-3 and TRBJ1-4; possibly TRBD1 for D (5 bases). Germline V gene data show CDR1 as LGHNA and CDR2 as YSLEER. The CDR3 is 19 residues long. V was pared by 0 bases and J by 0 bases, with 17 bases between. DNA for the CDR3: TGCGCCAGCAGCCAAGAGCCTCAGCCATCAGGGTCAACTAATGAAAAACTGTTTTTT. This translates into CASSQEPQPSGSTNEKLFF.

This chain links TRBV28 with TRBJ2-3; weak D call: TRBD1 (6 bases). The length of the CDR3 is 15 residues. Germline loops: CDR1 MDHEN, CDR2 SYDVKM. V was pared by 6 bases and J by 1 base, with 14 bases between. CDR3 loop: CASRGNRVGTDTQYF. For the CDR3, the DNA is TGTGCCAGCAGGGGGAACAGGGTCGGCACAGATACGCAGTATTTT.